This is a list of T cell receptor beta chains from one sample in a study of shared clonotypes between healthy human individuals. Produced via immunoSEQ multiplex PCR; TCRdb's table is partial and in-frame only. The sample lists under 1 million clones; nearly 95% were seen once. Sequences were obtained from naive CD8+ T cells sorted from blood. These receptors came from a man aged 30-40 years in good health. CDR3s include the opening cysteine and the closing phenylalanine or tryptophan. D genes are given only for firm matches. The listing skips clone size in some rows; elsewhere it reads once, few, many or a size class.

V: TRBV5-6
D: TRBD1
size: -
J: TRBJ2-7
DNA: TGTGCCAGCAGCCTGGGACAGGGGGACTTCGAGCAGTACTTC
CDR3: CASSLGQGDFEQYF

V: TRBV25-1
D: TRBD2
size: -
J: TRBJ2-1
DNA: TGTGCCAGCAGTGATGACCTAGGGACTAGCGATGAGCAGTTCTTC
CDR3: CASSDDLGTSDEQFF

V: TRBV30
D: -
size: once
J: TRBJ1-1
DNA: TGTGCCTGGAGCGACAGTTTGAACACTGAAGCTTTCTTT
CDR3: CAWSDSLNTEAFF

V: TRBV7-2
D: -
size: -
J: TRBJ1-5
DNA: TGTGCCAGCAGCCCCGTTCCAGGGGTTCAGCCCCAGCATTTT
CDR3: CASSPVPGVQPQHF

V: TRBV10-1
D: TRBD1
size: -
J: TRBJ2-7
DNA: TGCGCCAGCGTGACCTGGGGACAGGCCTACGAGCAGTACTTC
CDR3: CASVTWGQAYEQYF

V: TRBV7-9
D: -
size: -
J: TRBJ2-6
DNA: TGTGCCAGCAGCTTACTTGGGCAGGGCACTGGGGCCAACGTCCTGACTTTC
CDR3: CASSLLGQGTGANVLTF

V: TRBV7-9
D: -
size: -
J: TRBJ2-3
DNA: TGTGCCAGCAGTCCTCCCGCGAGGGCAGATACGCAGTATTTT
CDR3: CASSPPARADTQYF

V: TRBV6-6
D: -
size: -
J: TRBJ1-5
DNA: TGTGCCAGCAGTTACGGGAGCAATCAGCCCCAGCATTTT
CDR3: CASSYGSNQPQHF

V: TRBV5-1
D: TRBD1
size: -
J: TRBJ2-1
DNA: TGCGCCAGCAGCTTAAGACAGGGGCTCTACAATGAGCAGTTCTTC
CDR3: CASSLRQGLYNEQFF

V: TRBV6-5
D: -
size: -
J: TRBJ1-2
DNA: TGTGCCAGCAGTTCGGGCGTAGGGAGTTTAGGCTACACCTTC
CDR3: CASSSGVGSLGYTF

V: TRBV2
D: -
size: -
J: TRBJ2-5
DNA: TGTGCCAGCAAGGGAGCGAAAGAGACCCAGTACTTC
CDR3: CASKGAKETQYF

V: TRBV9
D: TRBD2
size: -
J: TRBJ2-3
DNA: TGTGCCAGCAGCGCCGGGACTAGCGGGGCGGGGGATACGCAGTATTTT
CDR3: CASSAGTSGAGDTQYF

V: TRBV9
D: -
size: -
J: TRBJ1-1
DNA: TGTGCCAGCAGCGTGGGTCACATGAACACTGAAGCTTTCTTT
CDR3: CASSVGHMNTEAFF

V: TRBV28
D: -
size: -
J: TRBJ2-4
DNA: TGTGCCAGCAGTTTCCTGGCAAATGTCGGGGGTCTAGCCAAAAACATTCAGTACTTC
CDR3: CASSFLANVGGLAKNIQYF

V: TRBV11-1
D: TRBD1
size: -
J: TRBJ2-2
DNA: TGTGCCAGCAGCTTTAGACAGGGGGGCACCGGGGAGCTGTTTTTT
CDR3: CASSFRQGGTGELFF

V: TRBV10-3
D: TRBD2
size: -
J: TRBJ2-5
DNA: TGTGCCATCAGTGAGCGGCTAGCGGGAGAGCAAGAGACCCAGTACTTC
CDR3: CAISERLAGEQETQYF

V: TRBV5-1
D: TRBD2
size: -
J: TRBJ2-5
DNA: TGCGCCAGCAGCTCGGGGGAGGTAGCGGGCGCCACCCAGTACTTC
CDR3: CASSSGEVAGATQYF

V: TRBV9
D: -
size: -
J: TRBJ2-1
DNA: TGTGCCAGCAGCGTAGGGTTTTATTCCTACAATGAGCAGTTCTTC
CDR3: CASSVGFYSYNEQFF

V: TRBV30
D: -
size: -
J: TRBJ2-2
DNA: TGTGCCTGGAGTCCCCCGGGGCCTGCTGGGGAGCTGTTTTTT
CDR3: CAWSPPGPAGELFF

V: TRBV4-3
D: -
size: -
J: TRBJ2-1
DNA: TGCGCCAGCAGCCAAGATCGCGAGTACAATGAGCAGTTCTTC
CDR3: CASSQDREYNEQFF

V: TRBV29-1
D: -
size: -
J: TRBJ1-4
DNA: TGCAGCGTGCTGCAGGGTGTGGATGAAAAACTGTTTTTT
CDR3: CSVLQGVDEKLFF

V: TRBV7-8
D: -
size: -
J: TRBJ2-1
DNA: TGTGCCAGCAGCTTCCAGAACTACAATGAGCAGTTCTTC
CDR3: CASSFQNYNEQFF

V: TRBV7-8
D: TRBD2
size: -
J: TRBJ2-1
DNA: TGTGCCAGCAGCTCACGGACTAGCGGGAGTTACAATGAGCAGTTCTTC
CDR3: CASSSRTSGSYNEQFF

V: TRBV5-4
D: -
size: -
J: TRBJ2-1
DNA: TGTGCCAGCAGCTTTGGACAGTCCGGGATCCTAAATGAGCAGTTCTTC
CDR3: CASSFGQSGILNEQFF

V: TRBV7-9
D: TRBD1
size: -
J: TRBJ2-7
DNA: TGTGCCAGCAGCTTAGACAGGGGCACCCTATCCTACGAGCAGTACTTC
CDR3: CASSLDRGTLSYEQYF

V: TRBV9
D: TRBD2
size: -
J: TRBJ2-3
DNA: TGTGCCAGCAGTGTCAGCGGGAGGGAGCGAGATACGCAGTATTTT
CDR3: CASSVSGRERDTQYF

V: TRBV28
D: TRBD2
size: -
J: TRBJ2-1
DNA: TGTGCCAGTACGACGACTCCTAGCGGGAAGATATACAATGAGCAGTTCTTC
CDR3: CASTTTPSGKIYNEQFF

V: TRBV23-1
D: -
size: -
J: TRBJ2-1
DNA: TGCGCCAGCAGTCAAAAGTCCCAGGGGTCCCCCTACAATGAGCAGTTCTTC
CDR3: CASSQKSQGSPYNEQFF

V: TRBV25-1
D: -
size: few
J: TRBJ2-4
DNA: TGTGCCAGCAGCTCTGTTGAAAGGGACATTCAGTACTTC
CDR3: CASSSVERDIQYF